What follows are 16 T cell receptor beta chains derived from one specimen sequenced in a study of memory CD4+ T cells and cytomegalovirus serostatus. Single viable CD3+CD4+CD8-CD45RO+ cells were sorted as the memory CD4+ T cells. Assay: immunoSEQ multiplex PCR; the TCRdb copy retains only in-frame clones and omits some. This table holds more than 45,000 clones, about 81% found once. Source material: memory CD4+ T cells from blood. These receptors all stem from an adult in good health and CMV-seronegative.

Written as DNA, the CDR3 is TGTGCCAGCAGCTTAGGGACAGGGGCGACGGCTTTCTTT. Its protein is CASSLGTGATAFF. V is TRBV13 and J is TRBJ1-1; 8 bases map to TRBD1. CDR3 length: 13 residues. CDR1 PRHDT and CDR2 FYEKMQ come from the germline V gene (reference sequence). V shed 0 bases and J 11 bases; nucleotides not matched to a gene: 5.

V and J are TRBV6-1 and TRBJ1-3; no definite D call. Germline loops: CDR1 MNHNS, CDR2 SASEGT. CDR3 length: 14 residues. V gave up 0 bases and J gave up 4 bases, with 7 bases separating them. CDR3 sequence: CASSEAAAGNTIYF. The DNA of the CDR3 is TGTGCCAGCAGTGAAGCGGCGGCAGGAAACACCATATATTTT.

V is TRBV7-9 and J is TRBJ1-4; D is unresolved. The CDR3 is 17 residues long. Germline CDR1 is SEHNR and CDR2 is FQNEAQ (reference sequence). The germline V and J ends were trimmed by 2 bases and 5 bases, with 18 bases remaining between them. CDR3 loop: CASSLYIGNAKNEKLFF. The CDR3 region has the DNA TGTGCCAGCAGCTTATACATCGGGAACGCTAAAAATGAAAAACTGTTTTTT.

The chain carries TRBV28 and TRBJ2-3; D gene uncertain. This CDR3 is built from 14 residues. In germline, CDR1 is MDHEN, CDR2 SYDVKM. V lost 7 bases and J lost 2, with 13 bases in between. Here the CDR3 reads CASTLSDPTDTQYF. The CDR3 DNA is TGTGCCAGCACCCTAAGCGACCCCACAGATACGCAGTATTTT.

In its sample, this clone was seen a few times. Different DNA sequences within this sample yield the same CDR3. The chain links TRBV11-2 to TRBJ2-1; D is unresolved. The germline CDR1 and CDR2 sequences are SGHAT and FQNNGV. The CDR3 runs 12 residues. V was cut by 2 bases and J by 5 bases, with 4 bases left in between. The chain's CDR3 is CASSLTDNEQFF. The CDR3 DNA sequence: TGTGCCAGCAGCTTAACCGACAATGAGCAGTTCTTC. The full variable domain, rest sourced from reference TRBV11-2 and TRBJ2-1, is EAGVAQSPRYKIIEKRQSVAFWCNPISGHATLYWYQQILGQGPKLLIQFQNNGVVDDSQLPKDRFSAERLKGVDSTLKIQPAKLEDSAVYLCASSLTDNEQFFGPGTRLTVL.

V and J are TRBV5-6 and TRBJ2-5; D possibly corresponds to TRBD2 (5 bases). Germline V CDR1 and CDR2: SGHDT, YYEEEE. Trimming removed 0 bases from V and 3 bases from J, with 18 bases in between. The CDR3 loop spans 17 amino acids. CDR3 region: CASSLVRESSEKETQYF. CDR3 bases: TGTGCCAGCAGCTTGGTTCGAGAGAGTAGCGAGAAAGAGACCCAGTACTTC.

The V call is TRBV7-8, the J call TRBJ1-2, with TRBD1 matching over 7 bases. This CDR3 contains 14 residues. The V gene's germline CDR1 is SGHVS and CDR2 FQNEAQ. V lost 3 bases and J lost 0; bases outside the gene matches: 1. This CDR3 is CASSLGTANYGYTF. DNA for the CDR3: TGTGCCAGCAGCTTGGGGACAGCTAACTATGGCTACACCTTC.

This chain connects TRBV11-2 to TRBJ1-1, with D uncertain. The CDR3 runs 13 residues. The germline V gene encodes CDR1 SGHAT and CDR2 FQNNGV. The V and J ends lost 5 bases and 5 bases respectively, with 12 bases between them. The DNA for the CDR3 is TGTGCCAGCAGCCCCTCGGGAGGGACTGAAGCTTTCTTT. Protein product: CASSPSGGTEAFF. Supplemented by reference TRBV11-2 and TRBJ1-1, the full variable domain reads EAGVAQSPRYKIIEKRQSVAFWCNPISGHATLYWYQQILGQGPKLLIQFQNNGVVDDSQLPKDRFSAERLKGVDSTLKIQPAKLEDSAVYLCASSPSGGTEAFFGQGTRLTVV.

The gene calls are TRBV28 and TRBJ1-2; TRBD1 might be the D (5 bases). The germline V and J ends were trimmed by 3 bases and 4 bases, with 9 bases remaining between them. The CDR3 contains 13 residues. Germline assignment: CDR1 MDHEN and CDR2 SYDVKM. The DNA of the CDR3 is TGTGCCAGCAGTTTCGGGCAGGGCTATGGCTACACCTTC. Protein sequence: CASSFGQGYGYTF.

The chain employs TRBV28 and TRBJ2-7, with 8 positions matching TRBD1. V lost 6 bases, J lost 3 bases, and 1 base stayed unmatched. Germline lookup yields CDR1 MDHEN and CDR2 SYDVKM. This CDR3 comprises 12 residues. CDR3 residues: CASSGTGYEQYF. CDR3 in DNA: TGTGCCAGCAGCGGGACAGGCTACGAGCAGTACTTC. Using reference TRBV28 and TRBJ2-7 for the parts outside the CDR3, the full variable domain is DVKVTQSSRYLVKRTGEKVFLECVQDMDHENMFWYRQDPGLGLRLIYFSYDVKMKEKGDIPEGYSVSREKKERFSLILESASTNQTSMYLCASSGTGYEQYFGPGTRLTVT.

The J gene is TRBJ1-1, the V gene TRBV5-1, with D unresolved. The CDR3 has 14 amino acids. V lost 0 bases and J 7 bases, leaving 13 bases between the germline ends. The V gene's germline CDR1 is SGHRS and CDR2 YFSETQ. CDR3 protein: CASSLAAATYEAFF. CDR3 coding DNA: TGCGCCAGCAGCTTGGCCGCCGCAACGTATGAAGCTTTCTTT.

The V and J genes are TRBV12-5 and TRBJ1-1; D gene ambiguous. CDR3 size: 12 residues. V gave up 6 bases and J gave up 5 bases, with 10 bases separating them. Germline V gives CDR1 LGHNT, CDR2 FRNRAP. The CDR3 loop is CASGEGLTEAFF. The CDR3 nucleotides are TGTGCTAGTGGGGAAGGGCTGACTGAAGCTTTCTTT.

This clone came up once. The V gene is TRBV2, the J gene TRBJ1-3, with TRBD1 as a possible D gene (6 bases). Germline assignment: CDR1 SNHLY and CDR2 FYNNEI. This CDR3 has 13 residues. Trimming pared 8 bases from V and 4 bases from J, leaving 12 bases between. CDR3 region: CASGGTYGNTIYF. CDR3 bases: TGTGCCAGCGGAGGGACATACGGAAACACCATATATTTT. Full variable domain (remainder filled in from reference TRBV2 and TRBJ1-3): EPEVTQTPSHQVTQMGQEVILRCVPISNHLYFYWYRQILGQKVEFLVSFYNNEISEKSEIFDDQFSVERPDGSNFTLKIRSTKLEDSAMYFCASGGTYGNTIYFGEGSWLTVV.

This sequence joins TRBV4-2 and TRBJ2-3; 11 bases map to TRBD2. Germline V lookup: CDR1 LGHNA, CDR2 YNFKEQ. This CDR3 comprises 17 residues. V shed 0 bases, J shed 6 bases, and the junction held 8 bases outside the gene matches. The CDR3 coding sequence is TGTGCCAGCAGCCAAGATCAGCCTAGCGGGGGGTTGGATACGCAGTATTTT. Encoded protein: CASSQDQPSGGLDTQYF.

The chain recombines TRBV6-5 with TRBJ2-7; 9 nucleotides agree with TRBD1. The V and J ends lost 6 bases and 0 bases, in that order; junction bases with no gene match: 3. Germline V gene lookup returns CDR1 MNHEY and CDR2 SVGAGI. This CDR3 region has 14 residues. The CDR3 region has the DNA TGTGCCAGCAGGGGACAGGGTAGCTCCTACGAGCAGTACTTC. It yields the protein CASRGQGSSYEQYF.

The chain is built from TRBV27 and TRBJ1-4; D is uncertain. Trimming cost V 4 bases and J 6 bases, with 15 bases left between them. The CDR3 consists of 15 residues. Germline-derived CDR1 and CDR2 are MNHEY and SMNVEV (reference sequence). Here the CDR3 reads CASSYGWGGDEKLFF. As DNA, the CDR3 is TGTGCCAGCAGTTATGGTTGGGGAGGTGATGAAAAACTGTTTTTT.